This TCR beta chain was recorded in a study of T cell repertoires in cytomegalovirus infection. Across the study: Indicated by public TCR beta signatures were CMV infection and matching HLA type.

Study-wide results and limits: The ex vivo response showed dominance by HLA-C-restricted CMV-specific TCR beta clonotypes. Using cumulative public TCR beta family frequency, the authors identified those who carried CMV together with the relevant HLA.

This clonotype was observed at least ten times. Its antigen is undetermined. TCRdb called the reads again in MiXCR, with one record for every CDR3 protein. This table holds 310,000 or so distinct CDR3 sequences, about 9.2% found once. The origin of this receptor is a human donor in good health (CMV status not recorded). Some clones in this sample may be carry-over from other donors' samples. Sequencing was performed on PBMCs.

The CDR3 region has the DNA TGTGCCAGCAGCGGTCTGACCAGGGGGCGAGGCTACACCTTC. It is translated as CASSGLTRGRGYTF. This chain links TRBV7-2 with TRBJ1-2; 8 bases agree with TRBD1. V shed 5 bases, J shed 8 bases, and the junction held 10 bases outside the gene matches. This CDR3 spans 14 amino acids. Germline assignment: CDR1 SGHTA and CDR2 FQGNSA. Together with reference TRBV7-2 and TRBJ1-2, the CDR3 gives the full variable domain: GAGVSQSPSNKVTEKGKDVELRCDPISGHTALYWYRQSLGQGLEFLIYFQGNSAPDKSGLPSDRFSAERTGGSVSTLTIQRTQQEDSAVYLCASSGLTRGRGYTFGSGTRLTVV.